The next 25 T cell receptor beta chains were all read from a single sample in a study of blood T cell repertoires in COVID-19. Profiled with immunoSEQ multiplex PCR; TCRdb holds only in-frame clones, not every one. This table holds 150,000 to 200,000 clones, approximately 75% found once. Specimen: peripheral blood. These receptors all come from a human donor in a cohort sampled during active COVID-19.

This clone was seen more than once but under ten times. The chain is built from TRBV4-1 and TRBJ1-5; TRBD1 is a possible D gene (5 bases). This CDR3 spans 14 amino acids. CDR1 MGHRA and CDR2 YSYEKL come from the germline V gene. V was pared by 2 bases and J by 3 bases, with 8 bases between. The CDR3 sequence: CASSQMTVNQPQHF. As DNA, the CDR3 is TGCGCCAGCAGCCAAATGACAGTCAATCAGCCCCAGCATTTT.

The chain has TRBV11-3 and TRBJ2-2; tentative D call: TRBD1 (5 bases). There are 14 residues in the CDR3. Germline V lookup: CDR1 SGHNT, CDR2 YENEEA. V was trimmed by 5 bases and J by 2 bases, leaving 9 bases between them. CDR3 DNA sequence: TGTGCCAGCAGCAGGGGTGGTAACACCGGGGAGCTGTTTTTT. Translating it yields CASSRGGNTGELFF.

This chain links TRBV10-3 with TRBJ2-3; 9 bases match TRBD2. Germline V gene lookup returns CDR1 ENHRY and CDR2 SYGVKD. Losses at the gene ends were 7 bases for V and 4 bases for J; bases not matched to a gene: 18. This CDR3 has 18 amino acids. As DNA, the CDR3 is TGTGCCATCATCCATAGGAAATTAGCGGGAGAGGGCGCAGATACGCAGTATTTT. Its translation: CAIIHRKLAGEGADTQYF.

The rearrangement uses TRBV9 and TRBJ2-3, with D perhaps TRBD1 (5 bases). The CDR3 consists of 15 residues. V was clipped by 2 bases and J by 5 bases, with 15 bases between them. Per germline, CDR1 SGDLS and CDR2 YYNGEE. The DNA of the CDR3 is TGTGCCAGCAGCGTCCTGGGATCTCAGGGAGATACGCAGTATTTT. It specifies CASSVLGSQGDTQYF.

The chain joins TRBV5-5 to TRBJ2-7, with TRBD2 identical over 8 bases. CDR1 and CDR2 (germline): SGHKS, YYEKEE (reference sequence). The CDR3 consists of 15 residues. With V trimmed by 5 bases and J by 5 bases, 12 bases remained unmatched. The CDR3 DNA reads TGTGCCAGCAGATTCCTCATTCGGGAGGGCGACGAGCAGTACTTC. This gives the protein CASRFLIREGDEQYF.

This chain links TRBV6-5 with TRBJ1-5; possibly TRBD1 for D (5 bases). CDR1 and CDR2 from the germline V gene are MNHEY and SVGAGI. V gave up 5 bases and J gave up 0 bases, with 11 bases separating them. The CDR3 runs 15 residues. The CDR3 nucleotides are TGTGCCAGCAGTCGACAGCCAAATAGCAATCAGCCCCAGCATTTT. Protein: CASSRQPNSNQPQHF.

The CDR3 coding sequence is TGTGCCAGCGGACAGGGTAGCGACACTGAAGCTTTCTTT. Translating gives CASGQGSDTEAFF. This chain uses TRBV30 with TRBJ1-1; 8 bases align to TRBD1. The CDR3 is made up of 13 amino acids. CDR1 and CDR2 from the germline V gene are GTSNPN and SVGIG (reference sequence). J was trimmed by 3 bases and V by 8 bases; bases with no gene match: 8. Based on the CDR3 plus reference TRBV30 and TRBJ1-1, the full variable domain is SQTIHQWPATLVQPVGSPLSLECTVEGTSNPNLYWYRQAAGRGLQLLFYSVGIGQISSEVPQNLSASRPQDRQFILSSKKLLLSDSGFYLCASGQGSDTEAFFGQGTRLTVV.

The chain combines TRBV7-9 with TRBJ1-6, with D perhaps TRBD1 (6 bases). The CDR3 totals 16 residues. Between the trimmed V and J ends, which lost 6 bases and 9 bases, there was a span of 21 bases. Germline CDR1 reads SEHNR; CDR2 reads FQNEAQ (reference sequence). The CDR3 loop is CASSHLGAQGGSPLHF. CDR3 DNA: TGTGCCAGCAGTCACCTTGGGGCCCAAGGGGGTTCACCCCTCCACTTT. Full variable domain (missing parts from reference TRBV7-9 and TRBJ1-6): DTGVSQNPRHKITKRGQNVTFRCDPISEHNRLYWYRQTLGQGPEFLTYFQNEAQLEKSRLLSDRFSAERPKGSFSTLEIQRTEQGDSAMYLCASSHLGAQGGSPLHFGNGTRLTVT.

The gene calls are TRBV5-1 and TRBJ2-1, with a weak D call TRBD1 (6 bases). The CDR3 extends over 16 amino acids. V lost 1 base to trimming and J lost 0 bases, with 11 bases between them. CDR1 is SGHRS and CDR2 is YFSETQ in the germline V gene. Here the CDR3 reads CASSLRQASSYNEQFF. CDR3 sequence (DNA): TGCGCCAGCAGCTTGCGACAGGCAAGCTCCTACAATGAGCAGTTCTTC. Drawing the rest from reference TRBV5-1 and TRBJ2-1, the complete variable domain is KAGVTQTPRYLIKTRGQQVTLSCSPISGHRSVSWYQQTPGQGLQFLFEYFSETQRNKGNFPGRFSGRQFSNSRSEMNVSTLELGDSALYLCASSLRQASSYNEQFFGPGTRLTVL.

This CDR3 reads CASSPIRGPNDEQFF. The CDR3 DNA reads TGTGCCAGCAGTCCGATCAGGGGCCCCAATGATGAGCAGTTCTTC. This rearrangement joins TRBV27 to TRBJ2-1; TRBD1 might be the D (6 bases). Germline V gives CDR1 MNHEY, CDR2 SMNVEV (reference sequence). The V and J ends lost 5 bases and 8 bases respectively, with 19 bases between them. The CDR3 has 15 residues.

The CDR3 bases are TGTGCCAGCAGAGATCCGACAGGGGGTTATGGCTACACCTTC. Residues: CASRDPTGGYGYTF. The chain couples TRBV28 to TRBJ1-2; 9 nucleotides agree with TRBD1. Germline assignment: CDR1 MDHEN and CDR2 SYDVKM. With V trimmed by 6 bases and J by 5 bases, 7 bases remained unmatched. This CDR3 region has 14 residues.

The rearrangement joins TRBV10-3 to TRBJ2-5; TRBD2 agrees at 10 bases. V gave up 0 bases and J gave up 3 bases; unmatched junction bases: 1. Germline CDR1 reads ENHRY; CDR2 reads SYGVKD. The CDR3 contains 15 residues. The CDR3 DNA is TGTGCCATCAGTGAGTCCCTAGCGGGAGAAGAGACCCAGTACTTC. Protein product: CAISESLAGEETQYF.

J is TRBJ2-2 and V is TRBV6-2 or TRBV6-3; 9 nucleotides agree with TRBD2. V lost 6 bases and J lost 4; bases outside the gene matches: 6. The CDR3 runs to 15 residues. The V gene's germline CDR1 is MNHEY and CDR2 SVGEGT. In DNA, the CDR3 is TGTGCCAGCAGCAGACTAGCGGCTAGCACCGGGGAGCTGTTTTTT. This sequence encodes CASSRLAASTGELFF.

This chain connects TRBV7-9 to TRBJ2-1; 8 bases match TRBD2. J was trimmed by 7 bases and V by 5 bases; bases with no gene match: 10. The germline V gene has CDR1 SEHNR and CDR2 FQNEAQ (reference sequence). The CDR3 is 15 residues long. Here the CDR3 reads CASSPLGTSNNEQFF. The CDR3 nucleotides are TGTGCCAGCAGCCCGTTAGGGACTAGTAATAATGAGCAGTTCTTC.

Here the CDR3 DNA reads TGCAGCGTTGAACCCGGCGGGGGGCGCAGGAATGAGCAGTTCTTC. Translated, it gives CSVEPGGGRRNEQFF. V and J are TRBV29-1 and TRBJ2-1; the match to TRBD2 covers 8 bases. CDR1 and CDR2 from the germline V gene are SQVTM and ANQGSEA. The CDR3 totals 15 residues. J was trimmed by 7 bases and V by 2 bases; bases with no gene match: 10.

Points on this clone: The conserved phenylalanine or tryptophan normally closing the CDR3 is absent here, so this likely arose from a read error. The DNA is left out, because the CDR3 cannot be placed on it with certainty; the CDR3 is given as TCRdb lists it. This chain connects TRBV21-1 to TRBJ1-2; the D call of TRBD1 is as the table states it, not checked on the DNA. TRBV21-1 is annotated as a pseudogene. From its first to its last residue, the CDR3 has 14 amino acids. CDR3 protein: CASSKALWQGHDDL.

This clone has only one observation. The rearrangement links TRBV2 to TRBJ2-1; 10 nucleotides agree with TRBD2. There are 14 residues in the CDR3. Germline values: CDR1 SNHLY, CDR2 FYNNEI. Unmatched junction bases numbered 8, after V lost 10 bases and J lost 5 bases. The CDR3 DNA is TGTGCCAACAATCCTGGACTAGCGGACAATGAGCAGTTCTTC. Residues: CANNPGLADNEQFF.

The rearrangement links TRBV28 to TRBJ1-4; 7 bases align to TRBD1. The CDR3 has 13 residues. Germline V gene data show CDR1 as MDHEN and CDR2 as SYDVKM. V was pared by 5 bases and J by 11 bases, with 8 bases of the junction left unmatched. CDR3 in DNA: TGTGCCAGCAGTCCAGTAGACAGGGCCAAACTGTTTTTT. Translation gives CASSPVDRAKLFF.

The genes are TRBV7-3 and TRBJ2-3; TRBD1 is a possible D gene (6 bases). The germline V and J ends were trimmed by 0 bases and 4 bases, with 11 bases remaining between them. The CDR3 length is 15 residues. Germline V gives CDR1 SGHTA, CDR2 FQGTGA. The CDR3, as DNA: TGTGCCAGCAGCTTAACGAACGGACAGCCAGATACGCAGTATTTT. This sequence encodes CASSLTNGQPDTQYF.

This chain links TRBV7-9 with TRBJ2-1, with 9 bases lining up with TRBD2. V gave up 6 bases and J gave up 10 bases; unmatched junction bases: 13. CDR3 size: 15 residues. CDR1 is SEHNR and CDR2 is FQNEAQ in the germline V gene (reference sequence). The DNA of the CDR3 is TGTGCCAGCAGTTCAGCGGGAGGCTTCAGTAGGGAGCAGTTCTTC. Translating gives CASSSAGGFSREQFF.

This clone occurred a few times. The chain is built from TRBV28 and TRBJ1-1, with 7 bases lining up with TRBD1. Germline V gives CDR1 MDHEN, CDR2 SYDVKM. The CDR3 consists of 14 residues. The junction had 4 bases not matched to a gene; V was cut back by 3 bases and J by 3 bases. CDR3 nucleotide sequence: TGTGCCAGCAGTTTTGGGGACAGTTACACTGAAGCTTTCTTT. Translating gives CASSFGDSYTEAFF.

V and J are TRBV19 and TRBJ2-3; 7 bases are a match to TRBD2. Germline CDR1 LNHDA, CDR2 SQIVND (reference sequence). The J segment lost 4 bases and the V segment lost 5 bases, leaving 6 bases of the junction unmatched. The CDR3 is made up of 14 amino acids. The DNA of the CDR3 is TGTGCCAGTAGTTGGACTAGTAAGGCAGATACGCAGTATTTT. This translates into CASSWTSKADTQYF.

This clone is a singleton in its sample. The rearrangement links TRBV14 to TRBJ2-7, with D possibly being TRBD2 (6 bases). V was trimmed by 4 bases and J by 3 bases, leaving 16 bases between them. The CDR3 loop spans 15 amino acids. CDR1 and CDR2 from the germline V gene are SGHDN and FVKESK. The CDR3 DNA sequence: TGTGCCAGCAGCCTTACTAGCAGAATTTTCTACGAGCAGTACTTC. This translates into CASSLTSRIFYEQYF.

This clone has a single count. The V call is TRBV14, the J call TRBJ2-3; D may be TRBD2 (5 bases). This CDR3 has 13 amino acids. V shed 4 bases and J shed 8 bases, with 13 bases lying between them. In germline, CDR1 is SGHDN, CDR2 FVKESK. The CDR3 coding sequence is TGTGCCAGCAGCCGGTCGGGGTCGGGTACGCAGTATTTT. Translated: CASSRSGSGTQYF.

CDR3 nucleotides: TGTGCCAGCAGCACAGGACAGGGTAATTGGGGTCAGCCCCAGCATTTT. This codes for CASSTGQGNWGQPQHF. This chain uses TRBV28 with TRBJ1-5; 8 bases map to TRBD1. CDR3 length: 16 amino acids. The V gene end was trimmed by 6 bases and the J gene end by 6 bases; junction bases not matched to a gene: 13. The germline CDR1 and CDR2 sequences are MDHEN and SYDVKM. The full variable domain, with the rest looked up from reference TRBV28 and TRBJ1-5, is DVKVTQSSRYLVKRTGEKVFLECVQDMDHENMFWYRQDPGLGLRLIYFSYDVKMKEKGDIPEGYSVSREKKERFSLILESASTNQTSMYLCASSTGQGNWGQPQHFGDGTRLSIL.